Given below is one T cell receptor beta chain in context. During the collection period, no donor immune events like infections were recorded. The sample originates from a study of identifying expanded T cells in peripheral blood. Profiled with immunoSEQ multiplex PCR; TCRdb holds only in-frame clones, not every one. This table has some 100,000 clones, over 75% appearing once. Germline-derived CDR1 and CDR2 are SGHRS and YFSETQ. Trimming took off 4 bases at V and 7 bases at J, with 20 bases between the two ends. The CDR3 runs to 16 residues. The TCR originated in a person aged 18 to 75 in good health. The chain recombines TRBV5-1 with TRBJ1-4; D may be TRBD1 (5 bases). The specimen sequenced was blood. The CDR3 region has the DNA TGCGCCAGCAGCCCGTCGACTGGGGGATTATTTGAAAAACTGTTTTTT. This sequence encodes CASSPSTGGLFEKLFF.